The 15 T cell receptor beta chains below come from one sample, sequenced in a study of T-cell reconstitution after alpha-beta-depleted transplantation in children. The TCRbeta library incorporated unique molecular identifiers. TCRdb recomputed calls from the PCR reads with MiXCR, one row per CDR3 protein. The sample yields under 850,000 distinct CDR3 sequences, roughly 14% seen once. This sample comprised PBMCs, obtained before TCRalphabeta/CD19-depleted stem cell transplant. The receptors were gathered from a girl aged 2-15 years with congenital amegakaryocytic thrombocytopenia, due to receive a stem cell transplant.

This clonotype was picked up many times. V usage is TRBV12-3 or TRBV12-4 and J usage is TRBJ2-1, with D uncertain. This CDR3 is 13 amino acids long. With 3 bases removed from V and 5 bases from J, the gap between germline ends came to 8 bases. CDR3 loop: CASSFIIDNEQFF. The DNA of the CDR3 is TGTGCCAGCAGTTTCATCATAGACAATGAGCAGTTCTTC.

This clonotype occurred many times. The CDR3 nucleotides are TGTGCCAGCAGCTTAGCCCGGGGCGCGGGGCCCTACAATGAGCAGTTCTTC. It translates to CASSLARGAGPYNEQFF. The chain carries TRBV7-2 and TRBJ2-1, with a possible D match to TRBD2 (6 bases). Per the germline V gene, CDR1 is SGHTA and CDR2 is FQGNSA. The V end lost 0 bases, the J end lost 2 bases, and 14 bases lay between the germline ends. CDR3 length equals 17 residues.

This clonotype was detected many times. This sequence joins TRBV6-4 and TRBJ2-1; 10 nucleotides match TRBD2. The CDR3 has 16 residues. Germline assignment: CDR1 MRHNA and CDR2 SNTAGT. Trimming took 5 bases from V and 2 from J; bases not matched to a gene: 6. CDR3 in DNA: TGTGCCAGCAGTAGACAGCGGGAGGGCCCCTACAATGAGCAGTTCTTC. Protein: CASSRQREGPYNEQFF.

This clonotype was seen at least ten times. CDR3 loop: CASSYGLADTQYF. CDR3 bases: TGTGCCAGCAGTTACGGCTTGGCAGATACGCAGTATTTT. The gene calls are TRBV6-5 and TRBJ2-3; D unclear. CDR3 size: 13 residues. Trimming shortened V by 2 bases and J by 4 bases, and 7 bases separated the two germline ends. The V gene's germline CDR1 is MNHEY and CDR2 SVGAGI.

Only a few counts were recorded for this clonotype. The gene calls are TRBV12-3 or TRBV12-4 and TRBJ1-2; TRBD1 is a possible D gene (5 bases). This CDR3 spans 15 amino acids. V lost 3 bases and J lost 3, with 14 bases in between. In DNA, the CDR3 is TGTGCCAGCAGTTTTTTGGACACCTCGGACTATGGCTACACCTTC. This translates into CASSFLDTSDYGYTF.

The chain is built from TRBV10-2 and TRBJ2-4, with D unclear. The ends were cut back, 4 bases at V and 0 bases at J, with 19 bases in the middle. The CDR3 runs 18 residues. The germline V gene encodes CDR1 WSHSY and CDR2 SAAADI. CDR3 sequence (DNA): TGCGCCAGCAGTGTCGGCTCCCCCCGGTCGGCAGCCAAAAACATTCAGTACTTC. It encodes CASSVGSPRSAAKNIQYF.

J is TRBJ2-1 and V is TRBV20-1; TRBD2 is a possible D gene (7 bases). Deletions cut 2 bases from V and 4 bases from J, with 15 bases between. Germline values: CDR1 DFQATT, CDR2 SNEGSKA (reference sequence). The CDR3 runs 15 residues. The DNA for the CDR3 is TGCAGTGCTAGAAGAGGGGGGGGATCGTACAATGAGCAGTTCTTC. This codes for CSARRGGGSYNEQFF.

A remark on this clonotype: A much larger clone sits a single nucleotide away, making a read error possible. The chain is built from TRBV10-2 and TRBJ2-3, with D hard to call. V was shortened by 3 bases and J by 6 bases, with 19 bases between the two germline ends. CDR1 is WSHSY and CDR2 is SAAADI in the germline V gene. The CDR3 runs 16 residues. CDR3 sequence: CASSDLEAPVADTQYF. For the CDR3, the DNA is TGCGCCAGCAGTGATCTTGAGGCACCGGTGGCCGATACGCAGTATTTT.

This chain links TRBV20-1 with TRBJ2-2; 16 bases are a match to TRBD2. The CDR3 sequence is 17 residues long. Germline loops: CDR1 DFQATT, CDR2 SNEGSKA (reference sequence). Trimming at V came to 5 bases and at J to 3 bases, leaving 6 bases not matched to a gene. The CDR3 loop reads CSARPGLAGGHTGELFF. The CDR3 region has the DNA TGCAGTGCTCGACCGGGACTAGCGGGAGGGCACACCGGGGAGCTGTTTTTT.

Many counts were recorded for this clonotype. This CDR3 reads CASSARQVTEAFF. Written as DNA, the CDR3 is TGTGCCAGCAGCGCTCGACAGGTCACTGAAGCTTTCTTT. The rearrangement joins TRBV3-1 to TRBJ1-1; maybe TRBD1 (6 bases). V lost 5 bases and J 4 bases, leaving 11 bases between the germline ends. The germline gives CDR1 LGHDT, CDR2 YNNKEL (reference sequence). CDR3 length equals 13 residues.

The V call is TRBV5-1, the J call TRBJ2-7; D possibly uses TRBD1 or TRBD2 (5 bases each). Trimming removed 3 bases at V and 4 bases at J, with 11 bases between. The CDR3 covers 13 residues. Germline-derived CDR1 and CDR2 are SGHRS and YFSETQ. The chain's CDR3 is CASSWDHKYEQYF. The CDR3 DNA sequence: TGCGCCAGCAGCTGGGACCACAAGTACGAGCAGTACTTC.

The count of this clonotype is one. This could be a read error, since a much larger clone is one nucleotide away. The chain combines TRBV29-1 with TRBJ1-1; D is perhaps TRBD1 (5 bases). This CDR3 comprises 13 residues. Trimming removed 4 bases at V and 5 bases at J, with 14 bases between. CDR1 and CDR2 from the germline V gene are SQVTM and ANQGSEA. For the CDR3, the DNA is TGCAGCGTTGCGTTGGGGGTAGGGACTGAAGCTTTCTTT. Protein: CSVALGVGTEAFF.

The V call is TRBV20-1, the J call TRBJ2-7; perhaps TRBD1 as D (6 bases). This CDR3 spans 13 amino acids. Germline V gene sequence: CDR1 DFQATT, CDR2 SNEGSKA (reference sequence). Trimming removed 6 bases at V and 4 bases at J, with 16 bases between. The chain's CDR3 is CSATRDTLYEQYF. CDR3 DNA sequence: TGCAGTGCCACCCGGGACACTTTATACGAGCAGTACTTC.

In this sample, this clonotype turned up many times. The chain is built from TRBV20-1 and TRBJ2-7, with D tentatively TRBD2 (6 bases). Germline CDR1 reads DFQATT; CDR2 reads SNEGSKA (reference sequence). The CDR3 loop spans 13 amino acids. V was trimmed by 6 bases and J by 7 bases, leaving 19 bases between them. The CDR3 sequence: CSAHQGGASEQYF. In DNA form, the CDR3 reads TGCAGTGCACATCAAGGCGGGGCCTCGGAGCAGTACTTC.

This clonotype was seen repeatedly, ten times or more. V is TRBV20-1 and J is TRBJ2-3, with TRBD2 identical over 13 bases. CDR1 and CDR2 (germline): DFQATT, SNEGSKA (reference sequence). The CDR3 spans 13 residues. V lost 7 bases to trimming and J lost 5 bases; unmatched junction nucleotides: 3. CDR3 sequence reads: CSGLAGGRDTQYF. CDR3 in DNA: TGCAGTGGACTAGCGGGAGGCAGAGATACGCAGTATTTT.